This entry concerns a single T cell receptor (beta chain). Its antigen is not identified. This record belongs to a study of OX40 agonist ivuxolimab in advanced cancers. Overall study: Those enrolled were approximately 78% male, with a mean age of about 66 years and ages from about 20 to 85.

Study-wide results and limits: Partly responding patients at 0.1-3.0 mg/kg showed some of the smallest clonal expansion. Circulating CD4+ and CD8+ T cells showed clonal expansion by week 6 at 0.1 to 3.0 mg/kg.

Sequenced by immunoSEQ multiplex PCR; TCRdb stores in-frame clones only, minus some. The profile shows some 42,000 clones, about 79% of them singletons. This CDR3 has 12 residues. The germline gives CDR1 SGHKS, CDR2 YYEKEE (reference sequence). The V end was cut by 6 bases, the J end by 7 bases, with 13 bases between. The V call is TRBV5-5, the J call TRBJ1-1; perhaps TRBD1 as D (5 bases). The sequence was collected from an adult with an advanced solid tumor such as melanoma, head and neck, liver or kidney cancer. Sequenced here: CD4+ or CD8+ T cells sorted from blood, sampled in a trial of the OX40 agonist ivuxolimab. CDR3 loop: CASILTGLEAFF. CDR3 in DNA: TGTGCCAGCATTTTAACAGGCCTTGAAGCTTTCTTT.